These T cell receptor beta chains were read from a single sample in a study of T cells expressing NK-cell markers. For each CDR3 protein, TCRdb gives one entry from its re-call of the 5' RACE reads, without DNA. The sample totals 500,000 to 700,000 distinct CDR3 sequences. The material sequenced was blood T cells: a sorted CD56 or NKG2C T cell subset, CD4+ or CD8+ T cells, or bulk PBMC T cells (not recorded which). These receptor sequences come from a man aged 18 to 30 in good health. CDR3s include the opening cysteine and the closing phenylalanine or tryptophan. The order of the fields is V gene, J gene, CDR3 protein.

TRBV11-2,TRBJ2-3,CASSFRLGARTDTQYF
TRBV10-3,TRBJ2-7,CAISEPGRPYDEQYF
TRBV20-1,TRBJ2-3,CSAYTWTSVRSDTQYF
TRBV30,TRBJ1-2,CAWSQRQGANTF
TRBV29-1,TRBJ2-2,CSGGENTGELFF
TRBV11-1,TRBJ2-1,CASSPPAGFGNEQFF
TRBV27,TRBJ1-5,CASSLTGGSVQPQHF
TRBV28,TRBJ2-2,CASQDRGDGELFF
TRBV12-3/TRBV12-4,TRBJ2-1,CASTLRVGEQFF
TRBV20-1,TRBJ2-3,CSARGGPSTDTQYF
TRBV9,TRBJ1-3,CASSVATGPGNTIYF
TRBV20-1,TRBJ1-1,CSAPVHSAEAFF
TRBV7-9,TRBJ2-4,CASSTGGYKNIQYF
TRBV7-2,TRBJ2-5,CASSLGVAGSRTQYF
TRBV12-3/TRBV12-4,TRBJ2-1,CASSLGGTTNSYNEQFF